This TCR beta chain is from a study of blood T cell repertoires in COVID-19. Trimming took 3 bases from V and 0 from J, leaving 13 bases between them. The CDR3 consists of 15 residues. The germline V gene has CDR1 SQVTM and CDR2 ANQGSEA. In the source study's methods: Estimation of nucleated cell counts relied on the amplification of reference gene primers. The data were produced by immunoSEQ multiplex PCR, yet TCRdb's version contains in-frame clones alone and is incomplete. The V and J calls and clone size are taken from that table; D and trimming were inferred from the DNA. The data contain approximately 100,000 clones, roughly nine tenths of them singletons.

The clonotype was recovered from a man between 45 and 60 years old with acute or convalescent COVID-19. Input material: peripheral blood. The chain uses TRBV29-1 and TRBJ2-3; D is uncertain. The CDR3 coding sequence is TGCAGCGTTGACGGGTTTAGTGCTAGCACAGATACGCAGTATTTT. This translates into CSVDGFSASTDTQYF.